The next 24 T cell receptor beta chains were all read from a single sample in a study of cytomegalovirus exposure and HLA in healthy donors. PCR was performed using 60 Vbeta and 13 Jbeta primers. Assay used: immunoSEQ multiplex PCR; TCRdb lists only in-frame clones, some missing. This table holds approximately 220,000 clones, over 75% found once. Sequenced material: PBMCs. These receptors were taken from a man between 18 and 35 years old in good health and CMV-seronegative.

This clone was seen a handful of times. The CDR3 bases are TGTGCCAGCAGCGCGGGGACAGCTAGCACAGATACGCAGTATTTT. As protein: CASSAGTASTDTQYF. The rearrangement links TRBV9 to TRBJ2-3; 7 bases align to TRBD1. The CDR3 is made up of 15 amino acids. The germline gives CDR1 SGDLS, CDR2 YYNGEE. Germline trimming cut 3 bases from V and 0 bases from J; bases unmatched to any gene: 4. Full variable domain (rest looked up from reference TRBV9 and TRBJ2-3): DSGVTQTPKHLITATGQRVTLRCSPRSGDLSVYWYQQSLDQGLQFLIQYYNGEERAKGNILERFSAQQFPDLHSELNLSSLELGDSALYFCASSAGTASTDTQYFGPGTRLTVL.

The V and J genes are TRBV29-1 and TRBJ2-3; 8 bases are a match to TRBD1. The CDR3 is made up of 12 amino acids. Germline trimming cut 4 bases from V and 6 bases from J; bases unmatched to any gene: 3. Germline V CDR1 and CDR2: SQVTM, ANQGSEA. The CDR3 is CSVGDRSDTQYF. The DNA of the CDR3 is TGCAGCGTTGGGGACAGGTCGGATACGCAGTATTTT.

V and J are TRBV6-5 and TRBJ1-2; D gene unclear. This CDR3 comprises 15 residues. Trimming cost V 0 bases and J 3 bases, with 11 bases left between them. Germline V gene lookup returns CDR1 MNHEY and CDR2 SVGAGI. Written as DNA, the CDR3 is TGTGCCAGCAGTTACTCTCCCGGGTTGGACTATGGCTACACCTTC. Translating it yields CASSYSPGLDYGYTF.

The chain recombines TRBV4-3 with TRBJ2-1, with 9 positions matching TRBD1. This CDR3 has 16 residues. The trim removed 1 base at V and 1 base at J, leaving 2 bases unmatched. Looked up from germline, CDR1 is LGHNA and CDR2 is YSLEER. The CDR3 here is CASSQGGQGSYNEQFF. CDR3 DNA: TGCGCCAGCAGCCAAGGGGGACAGGGATCCTACAATGAGCAGTTCTTC.

CDR3 sequence: CASSSRLAGTTYEQYF. The CDR3 bases are TGCGCCAGCAGCTCCCGACTAGCGGGGACAACCTACGAGCAGTACTTC. J is TRBJ2-7 and V is TRBV5-1; 11 bases align to TRBD2. CDR3 length: 16 residues. Looked up from germline, CDR1 is SGHRS and CDR2 is YFSETQ. V gave up 3 bases and J gave up 2 bases; unmatched junction bases: 7. Looking up the rest from reference TRBV5-1 and TRBJ2-7 gives the full variable domain: KAGVTQTPRYLIKTRGQQVTLSCSPISGHRSVSWYQQTPGQGLQFLFEYFSETQRNKGNFPGRFSGRQFSNSRSEMNVSTLELGDSALYLCASSSRLAGTTYEQYFGPGTRLTVT.

The chain combines TRBV7-2 with TRBJ2-7; possible D gene TRBD2, 5 bases. Trimming shortened V by 3 bases and J by 5 bases, and 11 bases separated the two germline ends. The CDR3 consists of 13 residues. The V gene's germline CDR1 is SGHTA and CDR2 FQGNSA. The CDR3: CASSFTRSHEQYF. In DNA form, the CDR3 reads TGTGCCAGCAGCTTCACTAGATCGCACGAGCAGTACTTC.

The rearrangement uses TRBV27 and TRBJ2-5, with D possibly being TRBD2 (5 bases). Germline CDR1 is MNHEY and CDR2 is SMNVEV (reference sequence). V lost 2 bases and J lost 5, with 12 bases in between. The CDR3 sequence is 14 residues long. DNA of the CDR3: TGTGCCAGCAGTTTACGGGGAGAGGGTGAGACCCAGTACTTC. Translated: CASSLRGEGETQYF.

This rearrangement joins TRBV5-5 to TRBJ1-6, with D perhaps matching TRBD1 (5 bases). This CDR3 spans 14 amino acids. The V gene's germline CDR1 is SGHKS and CDR2 YYEKEE (reference sequence). V lost 5 bases and J lost 10, with 16 bases in between. The CDR3 sequence is CASSSDNLGSPLHF. The CDR3 DNA follows: TGTGCCAGCAGTTCGGACAATCTTGGATCACCCCTCCACTTT.

The chain uses TRBV14 and TRBJ1-2, with a weak D call TRBD1 (6 bases). Trimming took off 4 bases at V and 7 bases at J, with 22 bases between the two ends. Germline CDR1 and CDR2: SGHDN and FVKESK. There are 16 residues in the CDR3. Here the CDR3 reads CASSPTTGHRGGGYTF. DNA for the CDR3: TGTGCCAGCAGCCCAACGACAGGCCATCGAGGAGGTGGCTACACCTTC.

This CDR3 reads CASSPRQGRAGELFF. The CDR3 DNA is TGTGCCAGCAGCCCCCGGCAGGGGAGGGCCGGGGAGCTGTTTTTT. The rearrangement links TRBV9 to TRBJ2-2, with D perhaps matching TRBD2 (7 bases). CDR3 length: 15 amino acids. V lost 4 bases to trimming and J lost 6 bases, with 16 bases between them. The germline V gene has CDR1 SGDLS and CDR2 YYNGEE.

Details on this clone: At the DNA level, this CDR3 is encoded by other sequences in the same sample as well. This chain connects TRBV6-5 to TRBJ1-1; a weak D match, TRBD1 (6 bases). Germline V gene sequence: CDR1 MNHEY, CDR2 SVGAGI. The CDR3 totals 14 residues. Trimming shortened V by 2 bases and J by 1 base, and 8 bases separated the two germline ends. The CDR3 DNA follows: TGTGCCAGCAGTTACCTAGGGGGGAACACTGAAGCTTTCTTT. This encodes CASSYLGGNTEAFF.

This rearrangement joins TRBV27 to TRBJ1-6; D uncertain. Germline assignment: CDR1 MNHEY and CDR2 SMNVEV (reference sequence). This CDR3 region has 13 residues. Trimming took off 5 bases at V and 6 bases at J, with 8 bases between the two ends. Here the CDR3 reads CASSDRVNSPLHF. CDR3 DNA sequence: TGTGCCAGCAGTGACCGGGTTAATTCACCCCTCCACTTT.

The rearrangement links TRBV7-2 to TRBJ2-1; TRBD2 agrees at 13 bases. Germline CDR1 is SGHTA and CDR2 is FQGNSA. This CDR3 comprises 16 residues. V dropped 4 bases and J dropped 7; count of bases not matched to a gene: 7. CDR3 bases: TGTGCCAGCAGCTCTTATACTAGCGGGAGGGGTAATGAGCAGTTCTTC. Translating gives CASSSYTSGRGNEQFF.

V is TRBV30 and J is TRBJ2-1; 8 nucleotides agree with TRBD1. The trim removed 2 bases at V and 4 bases at J, leaving 10 bases unmatched. This CDR3 comprises 16 residues. Germline CDR1 GTSNPN, CDR2 SVGIG (reference sequence). The CDR3 is CAWSLDPGQDYNEQFF. The CDR3 DNA reads TGTGCCTGGAGTTTAGATCCGGGACAGGATTACAATGAGCAGTTCTTC.

The table lists this clone with a few counts. This chain uses TRBV7-6 with TRBJ2-2; 14 bases are a match to TRBD2. In germline, CDR1 is SGHVS, CDR2 FNYEAQ. Germline trimming cut 5 bases from V and 7 bases from J; bases unmatched to any gene: 6. The CDR3 has 16 residues. As DNA, the CDR3 is TGTGCCAGCAGCCCGTGGACTAGCGGGGGGCGCGGGGAGCTGTTTTTT. This sequence encodes CASSPWTSGGRGELFF.

As concerns this clone: Distinct nucleotide sequences in the sample also encode this CDR3. The chain is built from TRBV30 and TRBJ2-5, with D uncertain. The CDR3 has 11 residues. Germline CDR1 is GTSNPN and CDR2 is SVGIG (reference sequence). The V end was cut by 3 bases, the J end by 5 bases, with 7 bases between. The DNA of the CDR3 is TGTGCCTGGAGCCCTCAGGAGACCCAGTACTTC. It is translated as CAWSPQETQYF.

This chain joins TRBV5-1 and TRBJ2-1, with D tentatively TRBD1 (6 bases). The CDR3 consists of 15 residues. V was cut by 0 bases and J by 5 bases, with 12 bases left in between. Looked up from germline, CDR1 is SGHRS and CDR2 is YFSETQ. CDR3: CASSLAGTQHNEQFF. The DNA for the CDR3 is TGCGCCAGCAGCTTGGCCGGGACACAACACAATGAGCAGTTCTTC.

CDR3: CASSALAGSYNEQFF. CDR3 bases: TGTGCCAGCAGCGCCCTCGCGGGGTCCTACAATGAGCAGTTCTTC. The chain joins TRBV11-3 to TRBJ2-1; the D gene is possibly TRBD2 (6 bases). Trimming left V 5 bases short and J 1 base short, with 12 bases between. The CDR3 is 15 residues long. CDR1 and CDR2 from the germline V gene are SGHNT and YENEEA.

V usage is TRBV19 and J usage is TRBJ1-5; D perhaps matches TRBD1 (5 bases). The germline V gene has CDR1 LNHDA and CDR2 SQIVND (reference sequence). V was shortened by 3 bases and J by 9 bases, with 12 bases between the two germline ends. The CDR3 totals 13 residues. This CDR3 reads CASSMRGRGPQHF. The DNA for the CDR3 is TGTGCCAGTAGTATGCGGGGGAGGGGGCCCCAGCATTTT.

The sample holds one count of this clone. J is TRBJ1-6 and V is TRBV5-1; no definite D call. The CDR3 runs to 16 residues. Looked up from germline, CDR1 is SGHRS and CDR2 is YFSETQ. Trimming took off 3 bases at V and 5 bases at J, with 15 bases between the two ends. The CDR3 protein is CASSSEVSVHNSPLHF. Written as DNA, the CDR3 is TGCGCCAGCAGCTCTGAGGTGTCGGTCCATAATTCACCCCTCCACTTT.

This clone was observed a few times. This chain joins TRBV19 and TRBJ2-6; 7 bases agree with TRBD1. V lost 1 base and J lost 0; bases outside the gene matches: 3. From germline, CDR1 is LNHDA and CDR2 SQIVND (reference sequence). The CDR3 loop spans 17 amino acids. DNA of the CDR3: TGTGCCAGTAGTATAGGACAGGGCTACTCTGGGGCCAACGTCCTGACTTTC. Translated, it gives CASSIGQGYSGANVLTF.

With regard to this clone: One junction end disagrees with the germline gene, perhaps due to a read error. The sample carries other DNA sequences with the same CDR3. The rearrangement uses TRBV7-2 and TRBJ2-7, with 11 bases matching TRBD1. Germline CDR1 and CDR2: SGHTA and FQGNSA. The CDR3 consists of 15 residues. CDR3 amino acids: CASTMAGQGAYEQYF. The CDR3 DNA is TGTGCCAGCACCATGGCTGGACAGGGGGCCTACGAACAGTACTTC.

CDR3 loop: CASSMGVGTGDIEQYF. The DNA of the CDR3 is TGTGCCAGTAGTATGGGGGTAGGGACAGGGGATATCGAGCAGTACTTC. The genes are TRBV19 and TRBJ2-7; 10 nucleotides match TRBD1. The CDR3 consists of 16 residues. With 3 bases clipped from V and 6 bases from J, the junction kept 11 bases outside the gene matches. The germline CDR1 and CDR2 sequences are LNHDA and SQIVND (reference sequence).

The rearrangement links TRBV7-6 to TRBJ2-2, with D tentatively TRBD2 (7 bases). The CDR3 extends over 16 amino acids. Germline V gene lookup returns CDR1 SGHVS and CDR2 FNYEAQ. Between the trimmed V and J ends, which lost 0 bases and 0 bases, there was a span of 8 bases. The CDR3 region has the DNA TGTGCCAGCAGCTTAGCGCGGGGGCCGAACACCGGGGAGCTGTTTTTT. This codes for CASSLARGPNTGELFF.